Below, 14 T cell receptor beta chains from the same sample are listed, as sequenced in a study of CD8+ T cells in alopecia areata. TCR sequencing used cDNA made by reverse transcription of extracted RNA. The table came from immunoSEQ multiplex PCR; TCRdb's copy has only in-frame clones and leaves some out. Of roughly 250,000 clones listed, around 64% are singletons. Treatment indicated: oral pan-JAK inhibitor, 5-10 mg twice daily. Sequencing was performed on CD4+ T cells sorted from blood, taken around week 54, from a patient treated with tofacitinib. The receptors originated from a human donor with alopecia areata.

Concerning this clone: The sample carries other DNA sequences with the same CDR3. The chain carries TRBV7-2 and TRBJ1-5, with a possible D match to TRBD1 (6 bases). CDR1 SGHTA and CDR2 FQGNSA come from the germline V gene. The CDR3 has 13 amino acids. The V gene lost 2 bases and the J gene lost 4 bases, with 6 bases spanning the gap. The CDR3 protein is CASSLRGNQPQHF. The CDR3 bases are TGTGCCAGCAGCTTAAGGGGGAATCAGCCCCAGCATTTT.

The chain couples TRBV2 to TRBJ1-1; D gene unclear. V lost 5 bases to trimming and J lost 4 bases, with 14 bases between them. The length of the CDR3 is 14 residues. Per germline, CDR1 SNHLY and CDR2 FYNNEI. The CDR3 loop reads CASSYTAVGTEAFF. The CDR3 nucleotides read TGTGCCAGCAGTTACACGGCGGTAGGCACTGAAGCTTTCTTT.

This clone was detected a few times. The chain employs TRBV7-9 and TRBJ1-2; no firm D call. The CDR3 spans 14 residues. CDR1 and CDR2 (germline): SEHNR, FQNEAQ (reference sequence). Trimming took off 0 bases at V and 4 bases at J, with 9 bases between the two ends. The CDR3 loop reads CASSLAPTGYGYTF. The CDR3 nucleotides read TGTGCCAGCAGCTTAGCGCCGACGGGCTATGGCTACACCTTC.

This chain joins TRBV29-1 and TRBJ2-2, with unresolved D. V lost 3 bases to trimming and J lost 0 bases, with 11 bases between them. This CDR3 region has 15 residues. Germline-derived CDR1 and CDR2 are SQVTM and ANQGSEA. The CDR3 protein is CSVDERSANTGELFF. CDR3 sequence (DNA): TGCAGCGTTGATGAGAGGAGTGCGAACACCGGGGAGCTGTTTTTT.

The chain links TRBV6-1 to TRBJ1-2; possible D gene TRBD1, 6 bases. This CDR3 has 12 amino acids. V dropped 2 bases and J dropped 6 bases, with 7 bases sitting between them. CDR1 and CDR2 from the germline V gene are MNHNS and SASEGT. The CDR3 DNA reads as TGTGCCAGCAGTGAATCAGGGGATGGCTACACCTTC. It codes for CASSESGDGYTF.

This clone was counted between two and nine times. This sequence joins TRBV5-1 and TRBJ2-7; D ambiguous. CDR3 length: 14 amino acids. V lost 0 bases and J lost 2, with 9 bases in between. Germline CDR1 SGHRS, CDR2 YFSETQ. The chain's CDR3 is CASSLDGPPYEQYF. The CDR3 DNA sequence: TGCGCCAGCAGCTTGGACGGGCCCCCCTACGAGCAGTACTTC.

The chain is built from TRBV7-2 and TRBJ2-6; 9 bases agree with TRBD2. This CDR3 region has 15 residues. CDR1 and CDR2 (germline): SGHTA, FQGNSA. Losses at the gene ends were 5 bases for V and 3 bases for J; bases not matched to a gene: 2. Here the CDR3 reads CASSLTSGGANVLTF. In DNA form, the CDR3 reads TGTGCCAGCAGCCTGACTAGCGGTGGGGCCAACGTCCTGACTTTC. Using reference TRBV7-2 and TRBJ2-6 for the parts outside the CDR3, the full variable domain is GAGVSQSPSNKVTEKGKDVELRCDPISGHTALYWYRQSLGQGLEFLIYFQGNSAPDKSGLPSDRFSAERTGGSVSTLTIQRTQQEDSAVYLCASSLTSGGANVLTFGAGSRLTVL.

The table lists this clone with a count of one. This rearrangement joins TRBV5-1 to TRBJ2-5; D remains unclear. Trimming stripped 0 bases from V and 3 bases from J, with 6 bases between. This CDR3 has 13 residues. Germline CDR1 SGHRS, CDR2 YFSETQ. CDR3 DNA: TGCGCCAGCAGCTTGGAACCGGAAGAGACCCAGTACTTC. It yields the protein CASSLEPEETQYF.

The V gene is TRBV30, the J gene TRBJ1-2, with D possibly being TRBD1 (5 bases). This CDR3 has 14 residues. Trimming took off 0 bases at V and 8 bases at J, with 16 bases between the two ends. Germline CDR1 and CDR2: GTSNPN and SVGIG (reference sequence). CDR3 in DNA: TGTGCCTGGAGTGTACGGGACCCGACGGGAGGCTACACCTTC. Its protein is CAWSVRDPTGGYTF.

CDR3 nucleotides: TGTGCCAGCAGTTACGGCAGGCTAACCTACGAGCAGTACTTC. Protein product: CASSYGRLTYEQYF. The chain has TRBV6-6 and TRBJ2-7; D ambiguous. Germline-derived CDR1 and CDR2 are MNHNY and SVGAGI (reference sequence). Trimming cost V 2 bases and J 2 bases, with 10 bases left between them. The CDR3 length is 14 residues.

The V gene is TRBV9, the J gene TRBJ1-1; the D gene is possibly TRBD1 (5 bases). The CDR3 has 15 residues. Trimming shortened V by 2 bases and J by 1 base, and 12 bases separated the two germline ends. Germline CDR1 reads SGDLS; CDR2 reads YYNGEE. CDR3 nucleotide sequence: TGTGCCAGCAGCGTGGGGCTTCGGGGGAACACTGAAGCTTTCTTT. Protein product: CASSVGLRGNTEAFF.

This clone showed up just a few times. This chain joins TRBV7-9 and TRBJ2-1, with TRBD2 matching 8 bases. Germline V CDR1 and CDR2: SEHNR, FQNEAQ (reference sequence). V gave up 5 bases and J gave up 9 bases; unmatched junction bases: 12. The CDR3 totals 15 residues. The CDR3, as DNA: TGTGCCAGCAGCCTGTCCTGGCGGGGGGTGAGTGAGCAGTTCTTC. Its protein is CASSLSWRGVSEQFF. Full variable domain (rest looked up from reference TRBV7-9 and TRBJ2-1): DTGVSQNPRHKITKRGQNVTFRCDPISEHNRLYWYRQTLGQGPEFLTYFQNEAQLEKSRLLSDRFSAERPKGSFSTLEIQRTEQGDSAMYLCASSLSWRGVSEQFFGPGTRLTVL.

The chain combines TRBV28 with TRBJ2-7, with TRBD1 matching over 7 bases. Per germline, CDR1 MDHEN and CDR2 SYDVKM. J gave up 0 bases and V 7 bases, and 12 bases lay outside the gene matches. CDR3 size: 16 residues. The DNA for the CDR3 is TGTGCCAGCACCTCAAGCCCGGGACAGAGCTCCTACGAGCAGTACTTC. It is translated as CASTSSPGQSSYEQYF.

On this clone: Other DNA sequences in the sample encode the same CDR3. V is TRBV29-1 and J is TRBJ2-5, with D hard to call. The CDR3 length is 10 residues. Germline CDR1 reads SQVTM; CDR2 reads ANQGSEA. V lost 4 bases, J lost 3 bases, and 3 bases lay in between. DNA of the CDR3: TGCAGCGTTGGGGAAGAGACCCAGTACTTC. It encodes CSVGEETQYF.